This T cell receptor beta chain was captured in a study of graft-versus-host responses after intestinal transplantation. CDR3 length: 14 residues. Germline V gene data show CDR1 as WNHNN and CDR2 as SYGVQD (reference sequence). V lost 5 bases and J 11 bases, leaving 21 bases between the germline ends. Data came from immunoSEQ multiplex PCR; TCRdb stores just in-frame clones and leaves some out. The sample yields tens of thousands of clones, roughly 89% seen once. The J gene is TRBJ1-1, the V gene TRBV10-1; D is possibly TRBD1 (5 bases). Sequencing was performed on bone marrow, taken 734 days after intestinal transplantation. This clonotype was sampled from a human patient who received an intestinal transplant, so some T cells may come from the graft donor. DNA for the CDR3: TGCGCCAGCAGTAAGAGGGTGTTTGGGGGGTCGGCTTTCTTT. This translates into CASSKRVFGGSAFF.